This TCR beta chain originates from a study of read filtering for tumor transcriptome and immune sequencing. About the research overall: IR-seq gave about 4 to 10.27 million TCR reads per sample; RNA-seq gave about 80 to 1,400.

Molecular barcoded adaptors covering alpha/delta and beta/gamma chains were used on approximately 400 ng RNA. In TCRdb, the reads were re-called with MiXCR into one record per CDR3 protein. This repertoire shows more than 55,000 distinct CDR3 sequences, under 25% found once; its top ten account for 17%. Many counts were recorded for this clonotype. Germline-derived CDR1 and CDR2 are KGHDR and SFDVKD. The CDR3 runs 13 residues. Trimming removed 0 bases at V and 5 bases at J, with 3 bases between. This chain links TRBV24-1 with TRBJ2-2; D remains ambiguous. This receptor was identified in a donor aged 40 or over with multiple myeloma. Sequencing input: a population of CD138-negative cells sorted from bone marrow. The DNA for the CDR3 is TGTGCCACCAGTGATTTGGTGACCGGGGAGCTGTTTTTT. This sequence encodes CATSDLVTGELFF.